This T cell receptor (beta chain) was sequenced in a study of T cells in women clearing cervical HPV infection. As for the study in general: Women with histologically confirmed HPV16-related CIN3 or worse, 2 with invasive cancer, served as cases. Study-wide results and caveats: CIN3+ cases had significantly higher TCR richness than controls; evenness did not differ. Controls had more TRBV6-7 (about 0.15%) than cases (approximately 0.11%).

Data came from immunoSEQ multiplex PCR; TCRdb stores just in-frame clones and leaves some out. Recorded here are over 25,000 clones; the top ten clones represent under 25%. The length of the CDR3 is 13 residues. The germline V gene has CDR1 SEHNR and CDR2 FQNEAQ (reference sequence). V dropped 5 bases and J dropped 6; count of bases not matched to a gene: 6. Comments on this clone: Its antigen is undetermined. The read terminates 3 residues before the CDR3 end, so the remaining end is supplied by the germline J gene.

This sequence originates from a woman aged 18 to 69 with a cervical HPV16 infection that either progressed to CIN3+ or cleared (not recorded which). Source material: blood buffy coat. This chain connects TRBV7-9 to TRBJ1-2; 7 bases are a match to TRBD1. The sequenced CDR3 bases are TGTGCCAGCAGCCGTACAGGGGTTAATGGC. It codes for CASSRTGVNG. The CDR3 reads in full as CASSRTGVNGYTF.